The clone carrying this TCR beta chain was recorded many times. An oligonucleotide containing a UMI was ligated to the 3' end of TCR cDNA. Whole-blood samples were around 2.3 ml of peripheral blood from healthy adult volunteers. Cells were not sorted; total RNA input targeted about 1 to 1000 ng. The data originate from a study of naive and memory T cell subsets. Ligated cDNA underwent four rounds of PCR with nested alpha and beta constant region primers and SP2. Blood and skin TCR RNA was reverse transcribed with alpha and beta constant primers. MiXCR, run by TCRdb on the 5' RACE reads, gives a single entry per CDR3 protein. The data hold roughly 60,000 distinct CDR3 sequences, with around 7.7% observed a single time. Germline CDR1 reads MNHEY; CDR2 reads SVGAGI. CDR3 length: 15 amino acids. The J segment lost 2 bases and the V segment lost 6 bases, leaving 5 bases of the junction unmatched.

This chain links TRBV6-5 with TRBJ1-5; 9 bases are shared with TRBD1. This receptor was identified in a male donor in good health. The CDR3 sequence: CASSSGQGGNQPQHF. CDR3 DNA sequence: TGTGCCAGCAGCTCGGGACAGGGAGGCAATCAGCCCCAGCATTTT.